The text below deals with one T cell receptor (beta chain). The junction departs from the called germline gene at one end, perhaps through a read error. TCRdb re-analysed the multiplex PCR reads in MiXCR, keeping a single row per CDR3 protein. The profile covers more than 85,000 distinct CDR3 sequences, with approximately 21% appearing a single time and 1% to 1.5% taken by the ten largest. The sample comes from a study of breast tumors, draining lymph nodes, adjacent tissues. CDR3 length: 16 amino acids. The germline V gene encodes CDR1 LNHDA and CDR2 SQIVND (reference sequence). Breast cancer patients provided tissue from their axillary draining lymph nodes.

V usage is TRBV19 and J usage is TRBJ1-4, with 8 bases that match TRBD1. Sequenced material: axillary lymph node tissue. The source of this sequence is a female donor with breast cancer. Some clones in this sample may be carry-over from other donors' samples. CDR3 sequence (DNA): TGTGTCAGTACCAGACAGGGGCCGGTGACTAATGAAAAACTGTTTTTT. This translates into CVSTRQGPVTNEKLFF.